What follows is one T cell receptor (beta chain) and its context. Antigen specificity is unknown. This entry comes from a study of T cell responses to AZD1222 COVID-19 vaccine. The assay was immunoSEQ multiplex PCR, and TCRdb's table has in-frame clones only and misses some. The sample's table shows over 120,000 clones. Study-wide results and limits: An increase in Spike-specific TCR breadth and depth was observed after two AZD1222 doses. Females outnumbered males among donors, who were mostly white British; clonal diversity was possibly underestimated. Distributed over spike, vaccine-associated CD4 TCRs predominated at 160-218 and 743-854. Nearly half of unique spike-specific TCRs reportedly avoided B.1.351 and B.1.1.7 mutated regions.

V dropped 3 bases and J dropped 2 bases, with 11 bases sitting between them. The germline V gene encodes CDR1 MNHEY and CDR2 SMNVEV (reference sequence). The CDR3 sequence is 15 residues long. The clonotype was recovered from an adult in good health. The rearrangement links TRBV27 to TRBJ1-5; D unresolved. The sequenced material came from peripheral blood. As DNA, the CDR3 is TGTGCCAGCAGTTTGGTTGGTATTGGCAATCAGCCCCAGCATTTT. This gives the protein CASSLVGIGNQPQHF.